This T cell receptor beta chain emerged from a study of cytomegalovirus exposure and HLA in healthy donors. Study-level findings and limits: Prediction of most subjects' HLA-A and HLA-B alleles by TCR beta sequences was reportedly accurate. A later analysis showed TCR association rates differing by HLA locus, peaking at DRB1 and lowest at HLA-C. In a later analysis, TCR beta V- and J-gene trimming showed a link to a missense DCLRE1C variant.

This CDR3 region has 14 residues. Germline CDR1 is LNHDA and CDR2 is SQIVND (reference sequence). The V gene lost 5 bases and the J gene lost 4 bases, with 11 bases spanning the gap. Both 60 Vbeta primers and 13 Jbeta primers went into the PCR. Profiling relied on immunoSEQ multiplex PCR, and the TCRdb table lists in-frame clones only, not all of them. The repertoire has 95,000 to 150,000 clones, 80% of them found once; the top ten carry more than 8%. On this clone itself: Its target is not known.

The TCR was taken from a female donor in good health and CMV-seropositive. Input material: PBMCs. The chain joins TRBV19 to TRBJ2-2; D not resolved. CDR3 nucleotides: TGTGCCAGTAGTGAGTGGTTCGGCACCGGGGAGCTGTTTTTT. This gives the protein CASSEWFGTGELFF.